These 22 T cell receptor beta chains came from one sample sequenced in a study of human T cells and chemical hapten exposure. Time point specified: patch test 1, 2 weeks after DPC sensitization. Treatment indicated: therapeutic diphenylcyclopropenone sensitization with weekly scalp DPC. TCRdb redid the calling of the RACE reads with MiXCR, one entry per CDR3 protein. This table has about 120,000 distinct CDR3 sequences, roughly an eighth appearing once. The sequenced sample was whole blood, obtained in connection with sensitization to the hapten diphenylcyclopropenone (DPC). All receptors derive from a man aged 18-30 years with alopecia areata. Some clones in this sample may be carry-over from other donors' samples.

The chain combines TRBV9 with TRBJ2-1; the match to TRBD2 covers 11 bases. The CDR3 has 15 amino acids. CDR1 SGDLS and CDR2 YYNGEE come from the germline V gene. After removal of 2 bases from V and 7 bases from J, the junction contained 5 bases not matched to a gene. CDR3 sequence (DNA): TGTGCCAGCAGCGTGTCCGGGACTAGCGGTAATGAGCAGTTCTTC. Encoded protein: CASSVSGTSGNEQFF.

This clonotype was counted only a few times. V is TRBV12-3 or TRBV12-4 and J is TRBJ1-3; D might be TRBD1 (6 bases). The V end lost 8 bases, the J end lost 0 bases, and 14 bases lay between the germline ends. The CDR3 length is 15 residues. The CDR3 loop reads CASGTDRSSGNTIYF. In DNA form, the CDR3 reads TGTGCCAGCGGAACCGACAGGAGCTCTGGAAACACCATATATTTT.

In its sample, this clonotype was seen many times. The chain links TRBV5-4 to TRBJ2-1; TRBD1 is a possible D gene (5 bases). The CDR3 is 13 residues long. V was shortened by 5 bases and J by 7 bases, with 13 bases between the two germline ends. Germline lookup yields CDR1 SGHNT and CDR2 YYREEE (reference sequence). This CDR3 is CASRLDIKNEQFF. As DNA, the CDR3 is TGTGCCAGCAGACTGGACATCAAGAATGAGCAGTTCTTC. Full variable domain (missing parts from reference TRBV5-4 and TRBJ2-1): ETGVTQSPTHLIKTRGQQVTLRCSSQSGHNTVSWYQQALGQGPQFIFQYYREEENGRGNFPPRFSGLQFPNYSSELNVNALELDDSALYLCASRLDIKNEQFFGPGTRLTVL.

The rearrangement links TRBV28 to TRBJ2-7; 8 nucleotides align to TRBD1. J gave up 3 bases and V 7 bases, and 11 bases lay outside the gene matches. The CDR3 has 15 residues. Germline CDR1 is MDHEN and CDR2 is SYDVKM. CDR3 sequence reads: CASKPLGQGSYEQYF. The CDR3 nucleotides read TGTGCCAGCAAACCCCTCGGACAGGGTAGCTACGAGCAGTACTTC.

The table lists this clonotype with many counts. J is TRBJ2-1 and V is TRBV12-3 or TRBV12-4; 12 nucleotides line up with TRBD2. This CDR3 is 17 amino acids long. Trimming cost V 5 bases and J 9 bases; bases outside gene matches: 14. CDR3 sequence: CASSLVSLAGGPSEQFF. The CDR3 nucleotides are TGTGCCAGCAGTCTAGTCTCCCTAGCGGGGGGGCCTAGTGAGCAGTTCTTC.

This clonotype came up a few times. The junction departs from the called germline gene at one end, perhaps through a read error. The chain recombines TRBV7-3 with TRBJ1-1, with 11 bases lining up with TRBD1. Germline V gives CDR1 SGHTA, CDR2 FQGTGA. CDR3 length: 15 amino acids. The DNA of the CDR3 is TGTGCCAGCAGCCTAACCGGGACAGGGGGCACTGAAGCTTTCTTT. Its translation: CASSLTGTGGTEAFF.

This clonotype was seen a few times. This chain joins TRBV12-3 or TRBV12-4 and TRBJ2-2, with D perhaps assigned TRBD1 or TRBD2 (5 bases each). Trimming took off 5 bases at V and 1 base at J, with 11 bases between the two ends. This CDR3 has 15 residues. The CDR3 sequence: CASSLRDQNTGELFF. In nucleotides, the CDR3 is TGTGCCAGCAGTCTCCGGGACCAGAACACCGGGGAGCTGTTTTTT.

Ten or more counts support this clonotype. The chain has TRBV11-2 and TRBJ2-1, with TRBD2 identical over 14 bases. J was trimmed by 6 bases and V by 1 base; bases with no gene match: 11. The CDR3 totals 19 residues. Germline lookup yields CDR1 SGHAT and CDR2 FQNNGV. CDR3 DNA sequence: TGTGCCAGCAGCTTAGGACTAGCGGGGGGGCCGGGACGGTCCAATGAGCAGTTCTTC. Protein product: CASSLGLAGGPGRSNEQFF.

Here the CDR3 reads CASSYSGQGYTGELFF. The DNA for the CDR3 is TGTGCCAGCAGTTACTCGGGACAGGGGTACACCGGGGAGCTGTTTTTT. The chain uses TRBV6-5 and TRBJ2-2, with 10 positions matching TRBD1. There are 16 residues in the CDR3. V lost 0 bases and J lost 3; bases outside the gene matches: 1. The germline V gene has CDR1 MNHEY and CDR2 SVGAGI.

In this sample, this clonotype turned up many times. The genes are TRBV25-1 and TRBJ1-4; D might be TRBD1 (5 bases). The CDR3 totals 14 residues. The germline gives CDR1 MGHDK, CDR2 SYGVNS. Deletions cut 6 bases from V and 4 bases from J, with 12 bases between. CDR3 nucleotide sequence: TGTGCCAGCAGAAAGACAGACGGTAATGAAAAACTGTTTTTT. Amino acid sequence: CASRKTDGNEKLFF.

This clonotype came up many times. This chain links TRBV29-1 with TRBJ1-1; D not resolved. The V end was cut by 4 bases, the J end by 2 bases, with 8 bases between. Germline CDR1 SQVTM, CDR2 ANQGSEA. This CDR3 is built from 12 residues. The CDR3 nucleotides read TGCAGCGTTGTGGGTCGTAACACTGAAGCTTTCTTT. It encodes CSVVGRNTEAFF.

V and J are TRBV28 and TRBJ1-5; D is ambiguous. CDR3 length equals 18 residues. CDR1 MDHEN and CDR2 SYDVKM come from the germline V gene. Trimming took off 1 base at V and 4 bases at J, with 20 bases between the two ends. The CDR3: CASSLYLSDEGPNQPQHF. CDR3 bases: TGTGCCAGCAGTTTATATCTTTCGGATGAGGGCCCGAATCAGCCCCAGCATTTT.

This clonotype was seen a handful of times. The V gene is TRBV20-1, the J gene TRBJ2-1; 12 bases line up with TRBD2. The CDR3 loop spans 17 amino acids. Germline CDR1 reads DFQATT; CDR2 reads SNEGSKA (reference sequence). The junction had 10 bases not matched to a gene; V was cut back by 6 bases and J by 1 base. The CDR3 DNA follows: TGCAGTGCCATTCTAGCGGGGGGGCCCATTTCCTACAATGAGCAGTTCTTC. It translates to CSAILAGGPISYNEQFF.

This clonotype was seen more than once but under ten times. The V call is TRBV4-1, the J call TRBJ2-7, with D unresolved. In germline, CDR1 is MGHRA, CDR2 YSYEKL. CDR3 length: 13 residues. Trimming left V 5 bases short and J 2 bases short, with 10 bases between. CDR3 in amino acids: CASSSSFTYEQYF. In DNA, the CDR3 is TGCGCCAGCAGCTCAAGTTTTACCTACGAGCAGTACTTC.

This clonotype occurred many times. CDR3 bases: TGTGCCAGCAGCCTCCTGGGGGTCTTCTCTGGGGCCAACGTCCTGACTTTC. Its protein is CASSLLGVFSGANVLTF. The chain has TRBV7-6 and TRBJ2-6; D tentatively reads TRBD1 or TRBD2 (5 bases each). Per germline, CDR1 SGHVS and CDR2 FNYEAQ. V lost 5 bases and J 0 bases, leaving 14 bases between the germline ends. The CDR3 totals 17 residues.

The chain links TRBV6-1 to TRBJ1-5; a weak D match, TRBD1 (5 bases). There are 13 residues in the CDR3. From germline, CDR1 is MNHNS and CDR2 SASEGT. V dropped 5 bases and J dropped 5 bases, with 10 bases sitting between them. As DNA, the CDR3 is TGTGCCAGCAGTACCAGGGAGGATCAGCCCCAGCATTTT. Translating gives CASSTREDQPQHF.

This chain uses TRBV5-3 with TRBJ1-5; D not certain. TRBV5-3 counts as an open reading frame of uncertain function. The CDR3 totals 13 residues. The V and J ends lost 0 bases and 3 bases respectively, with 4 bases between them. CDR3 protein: CARSLDPNQPQHF. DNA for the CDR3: TGTGCCAGAAGCTTGGACCCCAATCAGCCCCAGCATTTT.

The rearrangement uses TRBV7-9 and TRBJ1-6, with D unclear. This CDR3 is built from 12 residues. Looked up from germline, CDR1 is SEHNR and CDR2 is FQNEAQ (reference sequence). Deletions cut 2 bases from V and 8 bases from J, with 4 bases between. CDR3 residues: CASSLSDSPLHF. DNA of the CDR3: TGTGCCAGCAGCTTATCTGATTCACCCCTCCACTTT.

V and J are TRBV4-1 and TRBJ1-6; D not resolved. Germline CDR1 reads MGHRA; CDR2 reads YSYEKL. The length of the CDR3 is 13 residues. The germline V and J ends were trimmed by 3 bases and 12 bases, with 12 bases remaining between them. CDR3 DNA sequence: TGCGCCAGCAGCCAGGCCAGCGTTAGACCCCTCCACTTT. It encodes CASSQASVRPLHF.

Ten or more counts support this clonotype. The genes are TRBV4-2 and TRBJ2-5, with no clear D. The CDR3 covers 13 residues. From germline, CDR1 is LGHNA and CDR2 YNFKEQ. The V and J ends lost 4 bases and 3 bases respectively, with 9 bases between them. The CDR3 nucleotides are TGTGCCAGCAGCCCGTCCGGTGAAGAGACCCAGTACTTC. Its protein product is CASSPSGEETQYF.

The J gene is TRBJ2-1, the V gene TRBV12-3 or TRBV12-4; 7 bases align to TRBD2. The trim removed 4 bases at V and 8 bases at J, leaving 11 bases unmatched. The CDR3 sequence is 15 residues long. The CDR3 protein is CASSSLGGVVHEQFF. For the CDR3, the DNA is TGTGCCAGCAGTTCCCTGGGGGGGGTCGTACATGAGCAGTTCTTC.

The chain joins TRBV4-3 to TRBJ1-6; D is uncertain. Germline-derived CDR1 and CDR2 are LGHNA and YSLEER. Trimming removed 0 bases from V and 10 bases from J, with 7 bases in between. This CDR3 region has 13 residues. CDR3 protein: CASSQDLESPLHF. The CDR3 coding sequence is TGCGCCAGCAGCCAAGATTTGGAATCACCCCTCCACTTT.